This T cell receptor beta chain was recovered during a study of blood T cell repertoires in COVID-19. Study in general: Acute and convalescent COVID-19 samples came from the United States, Italy and Spain. Sample material is recorded as cDNA or gDNA derived from T cells, B-cell-depleted T cells, or PBMCs.

Germline-derived CDR1 and CDR2 are SEHNR and FQNEAQ (reference sequence). Losses at the gene ends were 3 bases for V and 0 bases for J; bases not matched to a gene: 4. This CDR3 is 16 amino acids long. Original methodology: Estimation of nucleated cell counts relied on the amplification of reference gene primers. Assay: immunoSEQ multiplex PCR; the TCRdb copy retains only in-frame clones and omits some. That table furnishes V, J and clone size, whereas the DNA furnished D and trimming. The table has 100,000 to 150,000 clones, approximately 81% seen once; the top ten hold around 4.1%. J is TRBJ1-3 and V is TRBV7-9; 8 nucleotides agree with TRBD1. The source material was peripheral blood. The TCR originated in a woman aged 45-65 years with acute or convalescent COVID-19. CDR3 amino acids: CASSFGQGVSGNTIYF. In DNA, the CDR3 is TGTGCCAGCAGCTTTGGACAGGGCGTCTCTGGAAACACCATATATTTT.